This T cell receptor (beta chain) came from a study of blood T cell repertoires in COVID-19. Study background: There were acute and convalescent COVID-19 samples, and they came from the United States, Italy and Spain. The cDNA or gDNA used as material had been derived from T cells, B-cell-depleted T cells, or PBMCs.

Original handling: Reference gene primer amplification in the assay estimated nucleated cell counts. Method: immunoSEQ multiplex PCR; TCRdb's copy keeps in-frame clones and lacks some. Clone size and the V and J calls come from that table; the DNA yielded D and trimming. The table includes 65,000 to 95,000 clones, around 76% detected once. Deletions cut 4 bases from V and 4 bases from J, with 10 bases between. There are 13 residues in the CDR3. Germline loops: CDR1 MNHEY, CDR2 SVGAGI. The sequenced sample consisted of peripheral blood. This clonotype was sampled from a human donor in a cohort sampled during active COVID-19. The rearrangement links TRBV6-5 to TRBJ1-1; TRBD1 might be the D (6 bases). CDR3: CASSLGAGTEAFF. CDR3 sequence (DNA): TGTGCCAGCAGTTTGGGGGCGGGCACTGAAGCTTTCTTT.